The rows below give T cell receptor beta chains drawn from one sample of a study of early stage breast cancer tumors. The method was immunoSEQ multiplex PCR; TCRdb's version includes in-frame clones alone and lacks a portion of them. The top ten hold 3.4% of the sample, which has tens of thousands of clones, around 78% seen once. Sequencing input: blood. Receptors were obtained from a person aged 40-50 years with breast cancer. The CDR3 runs from the conserved cysteine through the conserved F or W.

V: TRBV6-1; J: TRBJ2-3; CDR3: CASSGGFNMVTDTQYF
V: TRBV2; J: TRBJ1-1; CDR3: CASSDREWAEAFF
V: TRBV7-2; J: TRBJ2-1; CDR3: CASSLIQGGNEQFF
V: TRBV10-2; J: TRBJ1-5; CDR3: CASSDAGSNQPQHF
V: TRBV6-4; J: TRBJ2-7; CDR3: CASSKGLAGGTKEQYF
V: TRBV7-8; J: TRBJ2-7; CDR3: CASSSAGTGAYEQYF
V: TRBV7-9; J: TRBJ2-7; CDR3: CASSLAGAAYEQYF
V: TRBV2; J: TRBJ2-7; CDR3: CASNPGTAYEQYF
V: TRBV5-1; J: TRBJ2-1; CDR3: CASSEGLVSVF
V: TRBV30; J: TRBJ1-2; CDR3: CAWSTDSYGYTF
V: TRBV6-1; J: TRBJ2-7; CDR3: CASSETLQYF
V: TRBV27; J: TRBJ2-7; CDR3: CASSSWGLAGVEQYF
V: TRBV18; J: TRBJ2-7; CDR3: CASSPPVTGGFYEQYF
V: TRBV18; J: TRBJ1-1; CDR3: CASSPLTGFRTEAFF
V: TRBV7-9; J: TRBJ2-5; CDR3: CASSYTSGTYQETQYF
V: TRBV5-4; J: TRBJ2-1; CDR3: CASSTTTGRGNEQFF
V: TRBV29-1; J: TRBJ2-7; CDR3: CSATNAPVSYEQYF
V: TRBV14; J: TRBJ2-7; CDR3: CASSFTLSSYEQYF
V: TRBV6-6; J: NA; CDR3: CASSYGSETGGEQYF
V: TRBV7-3; J: TRBJ2-3; CDR3: CASSPMGGRTQYF
V: TRBV5-8; J: TRBJ2-7; CDR3: CASSLRQGREQYF
V: TRBV29-1; J: TRBJ2-7; CDR3: CSAKREGPEQYF
V: TRBV5-4; J: TRBJ2-1; CDR3: CASSAGLGGSRDEQFF
V: TRBV7-2; J: TRBJ2-1; CDR3: CASSLGYNEQFF
V: TRBV19; J: TRBJ1-1; CDR3: CASSTGQGISEAFF
V: TRBV19; J: TRBJ1-5; CDR3: CASNLGTGDGNQPQHF
V: TRBV10-3; J: TRBJ2-1; CDR3: CAISAGSGGPGYNEQFF
V: TRBV6-5; J: TRBJ2-1; CDR3: CASSYRVTDNNEQFF
V: TRBV19; J: TRBJ2-5; CDR3: CASKTGTLKETQYF
V: TRBV7-8; J: TRBJ1-1; CDR3: CASSPGGMNTEAFF
V: TRBV11-2; J: TRBJ2-7; CDR3: CASSFPGISEQYF
V: TRBV18; J: TRBJ1-1; CDR3: CASSSGTGREAFF
V: TRBV6-5; J: TRBJ1-3; CDR3: CASRELPTSGNTIYF
V: TRBV5-1; J: TRBJ2-7; CDR3: CASSLKAGGSRVYEQYF
V: TRBV6-5; J: TRBJ2-3; CDR3: CASSPGDGNTDTQYF
V: TRBV11-2; J: TRBJ1-4; CDR3: CASSPGQGGEKLFF
V: TRBV7-9; J: TRBJ1-2; CDR3: CASSFGAYGGGYTF
V: TRBV30; J: TRBJ2-3; CDR3: CAWSILAGADTQYF
V: TRBV6-1; J: TRBJ2-3; CDR3: CASSARTDTQYF
V: TRBV5-1; J: TRBJ1-2; CDR3: CASSLGGPTTYGYTF
V: TRBV12-5; J: TRBJ2-1; CDR3: CASGPGRTDYNEQFF
V: TRBV19; J: TRBJ2-7; CDR3: CASSGQGSEQYF
V: TRBV19; J: TRBJ2-1; CDR3: CASSKLAGVYNEQFF
V: TRBV7-8; J: TRBJ2-2; CDR3: CASSLEGGRTNTGELFF
V: TRBV29-1; J: TRBJ1-1; CDR3: CSVEENTNREKAFF
V: TRBV4-1; J: TRBJ2-1; CDR3: CASSASGRRAEQFF
V: TRBV5-1; J: TRBJ2-2; CDR3: CASSLAGGTFTGELFF
V: TRBV28; J: TRBJ2-5; CDR3: CASRRWTRETQYF
V: TRBV18; J: TRBJ2-1; CDR3: CASSPPGASGSYEQFF
V: TRBV11-3; J: TRBJ2-1; CDR3: CASIPSPPSGALSYNEQFF
V: TRBV5-1; J: TRBJ1-4; CDR3: CASSSETGREKLFF
V: TRBV19; J: TRBJ2-3; CDR3: CASRPGFGGANTQYF
V: TRBV7-2; J: TRBJ2-1; CDR3: CASSWKTSGRYNEQFF
V: TRBV19; J: TRBJ2-3; CDR3: CASSILTGERADTQYF
V: TRBV6-5; J: TRBJ1-1; CDR3: CASSPLGVSPEAFF